Given below is one T cell receptor beta chain in context. The antigen remains unidentified. The data were taken from a study of shared clonotypes between healthy human individuals. Healthy and HIV-negative, the adult donors had no recent acute infections or vaccinations. Overall study findings and caveats: Roughly 5% of naive CD4 clonotypes were common to several donors.

This was a deep-level run. Each replicate PCR on the sorted subsets used 200 to 250 ng DNA (roughly 30,000 T cell genomes). TCRdb's copy holds only in-frame clones and misses some; the assay was immunoSEQ multiplex PCR. This table has approximately 1,000,000 clones, roughly 74% appearing once. This receptor was taken from a young man in good health. Some clones in this sample may be carry-over from other donors' samples. Sequencing was done on a sample of memory CD4+ T cells from PBMCs. Subset in this sample: CD45RA-negative fraction.

This CDR3 reads CASSSTRTVEAFF. The CDR3 region has the DNA TGTGCCAGCAGTTCCACCCGCACTGTTGAAGCTTTCTTT. The chain combines TRBV28 with TRBJ1-1; D remains ambiguous. CDR1 MDHEN and CDR2 SYDVKM come from the germline V gene. Trimming pared 4 bases from V and 7 bases from J, leaving 13 bases between. The CDR3 sequence is 13 residues long.